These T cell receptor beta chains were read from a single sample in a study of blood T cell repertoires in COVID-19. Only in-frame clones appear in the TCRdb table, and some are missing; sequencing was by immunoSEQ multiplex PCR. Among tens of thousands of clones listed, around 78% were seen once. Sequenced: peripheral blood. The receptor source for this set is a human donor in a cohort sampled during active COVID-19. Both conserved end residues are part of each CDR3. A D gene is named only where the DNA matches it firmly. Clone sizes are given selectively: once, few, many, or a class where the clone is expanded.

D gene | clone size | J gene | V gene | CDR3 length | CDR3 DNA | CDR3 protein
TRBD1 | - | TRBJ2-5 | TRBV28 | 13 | TGTGCCAGCATCAGGGGGCAGGATGAGACCCAGTACTTC | CASIRGQDETQYF
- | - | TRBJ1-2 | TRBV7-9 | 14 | TGTGCCAGCAGCTTAGCTCAGGGAATCTATGGCTACACCTTC | CASSLAQGIYGYTF
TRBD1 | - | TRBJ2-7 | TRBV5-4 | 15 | TGTGCCAGCAGCCCAGGACAGGCCTCTTCCTACGAGCAGTACTTC | CASSPGQASSYEQYF
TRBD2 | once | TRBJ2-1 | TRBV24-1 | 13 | TGTGCCACCAGTGGCACTAGCGGGAGAGGGCAGTTCTTC | CATSGTSGRGQFF
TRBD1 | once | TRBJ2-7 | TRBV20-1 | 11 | TGCAGTGCTCGCCGGGACAGCGAGCAGTACTTC | CSARRDSEQYF
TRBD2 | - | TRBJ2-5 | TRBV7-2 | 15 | TGTGCCAGCAGCCGGGAGGCTAGCGACCAAGAGACCCAGTACTTC | CASSREASDQETQYF
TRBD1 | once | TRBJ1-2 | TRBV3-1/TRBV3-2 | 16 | TGTGCCAGCAGCCAAGCGGACAGGGCGGGACGTGATGGCTACACCTTC | CASSQADRAGRDGYTF
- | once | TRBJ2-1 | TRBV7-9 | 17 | TGTGCCAGCAGCTATTCCCCGCCGGGAGAGTACTACAATGAGCAGTTCTTC | CASSYSPPGEYYNEQFF
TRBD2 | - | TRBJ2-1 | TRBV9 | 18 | TGTGCCAGCAGCGTCGGACTAGCGGAAACCTCGGTAAACAATGAGCAGTTCTTC | CASSVGLAETSVNNEQFF
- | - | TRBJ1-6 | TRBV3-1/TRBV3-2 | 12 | TGTGCCAGCAGCCAAGATAGCAGACCCCTCCACTTT | CASSQDSRPLHF
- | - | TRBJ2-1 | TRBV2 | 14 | TGTGCCAGCACCGGACAATTACTTTACAATGAGCAGTTCTTC | CASTGQLLYNEQFF